Listed here are 16 T cell receptor beta chains from one sample, sequenced in a study of T cell clonotyping in hematopoietic cell transplantation. Profiling relied on immunoSEQ multiplex PCR, and the TCRdb table lists in-frame clones only, not all of them. The sample carries approximately 4,300 clones, 95% recorded once. This specimen consisted of PBMCs, obtained 30 days after allogeneic stem cell transplant. The receptors originated from a male patient aged 50 or older who had an allogeneic stem cell transplant from a related donor, so the T cells may come from the graft donor. Some clones in this sample may be carry-over from other donors' samples.

The gene calls are TRBV7-8 and TRBJ2-5; D is undetermined. This CDR3 region has 13 residues. Germline values: CDR1 SGHVS, CDR2 FQNEAQ. Trimming took off 2 bases at V and 4 bases at J, with 8 bases between the two ends. The CDR3 nucleotides are TGTGCCAGCAGCTTATACGCTGGAGAGACCCAGTACTTC. This sequence encodes CASSLYAGETQYF. Complete variable domain (other parts from reference TRBV7-8 and TRBJ2-5): GAGVSQSPRYKVAKRGQDVALRCDPISGHVSLFWYQQALGQGPEFLTYFQNEAQLDKSGLPSDRFFAERPEGSVSTLKIQRTQQEDSAVYLCASSLYAGETQYFGPGTRLLVL.

This clone was counted between two and nine times. The genes are TRBV7-8 and TRBJ2-7; possible D gene TRBD1, 6 bases. Trimming stripped 0 bases from V and 4 bases from J, with 22 bases between. The CDR3 has 18 residues. In germline, CDR1 is SGHVS, CDR2 FQNEAQ. In DNA, the CDR3 is TGTGCCAGCAGCTTAGCTCTGGGGGCGGTCGGTCCCCAATACGAGCAGTACTTC. Its protein product is CASSLALGAVGPQYEQYF.

This clone was counted between two and nine times. The chain employs TRBV6-5 and TRBJ2-3; 9 bases are a match to TRBD2. The CDR3 is 15 amino acids. The junction had 6 bases not matched to a gene; V was cut back by 5 bases and J by 3 bases. Per germline, CDR1 MNHEY and CDR2 SVGAGI. CDR3 DNA: TGTGCCAGCAGTCTTAGCGGGAGACGGACAGATACGCAGTATTTT. Encoded protein: CASSLSGRRTDTQYF.

The V gene is TRBV11-3, the J gene TRBJ1-2; unclear D gene. Germline V CDR1 and CDR2: SGHNT, YENEEA. The CDR3 covers 16 residues. V was trimmed by 0 bases and J by 2 bases, leaving 13 bases between them. The CDR3 is CASSLEGRKGNYGYTF. CDR3 DNA: TGTGCCAGCAGCTTAGAGGGCAGAAAAGGAAACTATGGCTACACCTTC.

The V and J genes are TRBV6-6 and TRBJ2-7; D perhaps matches TRBD1 (6 bases). V was cut by 4 bases and J by 3 bases, with 10 bases left in between. The V gene's germline CDR1 is MNHNY and CDR2 SVGAGI (reference sequence). This CDR3 has 13 residues. The CDR3 protein is CASSSTGNYEQYF. CDR3 DNA: TGTGCCAGCAGTTCCACAGGGAACTACGAGCAGTACTTC.

This chain links TRBV2 with TRBJ2-7, with TRBD1 as a possible D gene (5 bases). V dropped 6 bases and J dropped 6 bases, with 12 bases sitting between them. This CDR3 has 12 residues. The germline CDR1 and CDR2 sequences are SNHLY and FYNNEI. CDR3 DNA sequence: TGTGCCAGCAGCGGAATAGGGGTCGAGCAGTACTTC. Encoded protein: CASSGIGVEQYF.

This chain uses TRBV9 with TRBJ2-7; D unclear. CDR3 size: 15 residues. Trimming left V 0 bases short and J 3 bases short, with 13 bases between. CDR1 and CDR2 (germline): SGDLS, YYNGEE. DNA of the CDR3: TGTGCCAGCAGCGTAGCTGGTTTGGGTAGCTACGAGCAGTACTTC. Translation: CASSVAGLGSYEQYF.

The chain links TRBV2 to TRBJ1-6; maybe TRBD1 (6 bases). V gave up 7 bases and J gave up 7 bases, with 20 bases separating them. The germline CDR1 and CDR2 sequences are SNHLY and FYNNEI. The CDR3 has 16 amino acids. The DNA of the CDR3 is TGTGCCAGCAAGCTCCAGGGGCGTATTAGGAATTCACCCCTCCACTTT. It is translated as CASKLQGRIRNSPLHF.

CDR3 bases: TGTGCCAGCAGCTCCCTGGCCGACTTTGGACTAGCGGGATTCTACGAGCAGTACTTC. Its translation: CASSSLADFGLAGFYEQYF. The genes are TRBV7-8 and TRBJ2-7; 12 bases fit TRBD2. The J segment lost 3 bases and the V segment lost 4 bases, leaving 16 bases of the junction unmatched. Germline-derived CDR1 and CDR2 are SGHVS and FQNEAQ. The CDR3 has 19 residues. The full variable domain, its missing parts supplied by reference TRBV7-8 and TRBJ2-7, is GAGVSQSPRYKVAKRGQDVALRCDPISGHVSLFWYQQALGQGPEFLTYFQNEAQLDKSGLPSDRFFAERPEGSVSTLKIQRTQQEDSAVYLCASSSLADFGLAGFYEQYFGPGTRLTVT.

This clone was counted only a few times. The J gene is TRBJ2-2, the V gene TRBV5-6, with D perhaps given as TRBD1 or TRBD2 (5 bases each). Trimming pared 0 bases from V and 2 bases from J, leaving 14 bases between. The CDR3 is 17 residues long. Germline V gene data show CDR1 as SGHDT and CDR2 as YYEEEE. CDR3 coding DNA: TGTGCCAGCAGCTTGGGTGGGGGAACCCATAACACCGGGGAGCTGTTTTTT. It codes for CASSLGGGTHNTGELFF.

J is TRBJ1-1 and V is TRBV18, with D possibly TRBD1 on 6 matching bases. CDR3 length equals 12 residues. Looked up from germline, CDR1 is KGHSH and CDR2 is LQKENI. The germline V and J ends were trimmed by 2 bases and 11 bases, with 12 bases remaining between them. CDR3 coding DNA: TGTGCCAGCTCACCAGGAGGGGGGGGCGCTTTCTTT. It translates to CASSPGGGGAFF.

The chain combines TRBV4-3 with TRBJ2-5, with D possibly being TRBD2 (5 bases). Trimming stripped 4 bases from V and 4 bases from J, with 16 bases between. This CDR3 is built from 15 residues. Germline CDR1 LGHNA, CDR2 YSLEER. The CDR3 here is CASSLNPSSPETQYF. In nucleotides, the CDR3 is TGCGCCAGCAGCCTAAACCCCTCTAGCCCAGAGACCCAGTACTTC.

The chain combines TRBV9 with TRBJ2-2; 11 bases match TRBD2. CDR3 length equals 17 residues. Germline CDR1 and CDR2: SGDLS and YYNGEE. With 3 bases clipped from V and 3 bases from J, the junction kept 7 bases outside the gene matches. The CDR3 here is CASSERLLAGDTGELFF. The CDR3 bases are TGTGCCAGCAGCGAGAGATTACTAGCGGGGGACACCGGGGAGCTGTTTTTT. The full variable domain, rest sourced from reference TRBV9 and TRBJ2-2, is DSGVTQTPKHLITATGQRVTLRCSPRSGDLSVYWYQQSLDQGLQFLIQYYNGEERAKGNILERFSAQQFPDLHSELNLSSLELGDSALYFCASSERLLAGDTGELFFGEGSRLTVL.

The chain links TRBV6-1 to TRBJ1-2; 10 nucleotides align to TRBD1. V lost 4 bases to trimming and J lost 4 bases; unmatched junction nucleotides: 12. Germline assignment: CDR1 MNHNS and CDR2 SASEGT. This CDR3 has 17 residues. The CDR3 is CASSVVGQGNSLYGYTF. The CDR3 region has the DNA TGTGCCAGCAGTGTTGTGGGACAGGGGAATTCGCTCTATGGCTACACCTTC.

This rearrangement joins TRBV7-9 to TRBJ2-5; D might be TRBD1 (6 bases). Germline assignment: CDR1 SEHNR and CDR2 FQNEAQ (reference sequence). The CDR3 sequence is 15 residues long. V was cut by 5 bases and J by 4 bases, with 17 bases left in between. CDR3 DNA: TGTGCCAGCAGCCCGACAACAGGGTCCGGAGAGACCCAGTACTTC. This sequence encodes CASSPTTGSGETQYF.

The CDR3 here is CASSDTPGTGYIEQYF. In nucleotides, the CDR3 is TGTGCCAGCAGCGATACCCCCGGGACAGGGTATATCGAGCAGTACTTC. The V and J genes are TRBV7-6 and TRBJ2-7, with 9 bases matching TRBD1. J lost 6 bases, V lost 5 bases, and 14 bases had no gene match. Germline-derived CDR1 and CDR2 are SGHVS and FNYEAQ. The CDR3 runs to 16 residues. Variable domain in full (rest from reference TRBV7-6 and TRBJ2-7): GAGVSQSPRYKVTKRGQDVALRCDPISGHVSLYWYRQALGQGPEFLTYFNYEAQQDKSGLPNDRFSAERPEGSISTLTIQRTEQRDSAMYRCASSDTPGTGYIEQYFGPGTRLTVT.